A single T cell receptor (beta chain) is shown here with its context. Its antigen remains unidentified. This CDR3 has 18 amino acids. Vbeta (60) and Jbeta (13) primers were used in the PCR. This table comes from immunoSEQ multiplex PCR, and its TCRdb copy is limited to in-frame clones, with some not included. Here the sample spans 150,000 to 200,000 clones, 85% to 90% being singletons. At collection, donors were nominally healthy, but unrecorded immune exposures were probable. The data belong to a study of cytomegalovirus exposure and HLA in healthy donors. General study points: Cytomegalovirus-associated TCR beta chains were listed, numbering 150 to 200. Earlier findings revealed that most TCR beta V segments proved productive either about 87% or about 30% of the time. Later analysis demonstrated an association between a missense DCLRE1C variant and TCR beta V- and J-gene trimming.

This sequence joins TRBV21-1 and TRBJ2-5; the D call TRBD1 from the table was never checked on the DNA. TRBV21-1 is a pseudogene segment. The sequence derives from a woman under 30 in good health and CMV-seronegative. Source material: PBMCs. CDR3 DNA: TGTGCCAGCAGCTGGAGGGACAGGGGAAAGGGAGGGTTGGAGACCCAGTACTTC. It encodes CASSWRDRGKGGLETQYF.